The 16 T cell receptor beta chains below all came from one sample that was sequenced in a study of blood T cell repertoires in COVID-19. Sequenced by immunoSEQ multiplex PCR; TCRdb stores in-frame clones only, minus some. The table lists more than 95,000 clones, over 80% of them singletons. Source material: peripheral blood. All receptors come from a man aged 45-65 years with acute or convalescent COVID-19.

The CDR3 is CSQDFSGELFF. In DNA form, the CDR3 reads TGCAGCCAGGACTTTTCCGGGGAGCTGTTTTTT. The V and J genes are TRBV20-1 and TRBJ2-2; TRBD2 is a possible D gene (5 bases). The CDR3 loop spans 11 amino acids. Germline CDR1 is DFQATT and CDR2 is SNEGSKA (reference sequence).

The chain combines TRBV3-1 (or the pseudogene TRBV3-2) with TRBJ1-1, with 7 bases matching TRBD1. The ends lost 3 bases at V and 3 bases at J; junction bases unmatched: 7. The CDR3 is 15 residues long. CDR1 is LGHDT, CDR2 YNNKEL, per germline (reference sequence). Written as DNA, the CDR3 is TGTGCCAGCAGCCAGCAGGGACAGCGCTACACTGAAGCTTTCTTT. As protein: CASSQQGQRYTEAFF.

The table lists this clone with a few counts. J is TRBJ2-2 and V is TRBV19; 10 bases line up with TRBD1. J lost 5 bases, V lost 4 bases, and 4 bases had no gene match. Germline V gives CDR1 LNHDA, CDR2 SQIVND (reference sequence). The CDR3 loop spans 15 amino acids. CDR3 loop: CASSTGQGGTGELFF. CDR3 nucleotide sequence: TGTGCCAGTAGTACCGGACAGGGGGGGACCGGGGAGCTGTTTTTT.

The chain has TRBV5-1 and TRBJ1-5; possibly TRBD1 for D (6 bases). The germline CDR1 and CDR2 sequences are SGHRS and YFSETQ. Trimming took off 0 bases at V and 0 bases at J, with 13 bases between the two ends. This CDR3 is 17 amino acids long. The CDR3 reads CASSLDGGPYSNQPQHF. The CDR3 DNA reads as TGCGCCAGCAGCTTGGATGGGGGCCCCTATAGCAATCAGCCCCAGCATTTT.

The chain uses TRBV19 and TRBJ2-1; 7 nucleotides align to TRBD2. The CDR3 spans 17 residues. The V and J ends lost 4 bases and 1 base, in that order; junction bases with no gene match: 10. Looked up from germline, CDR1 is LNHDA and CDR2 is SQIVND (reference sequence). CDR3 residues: CASSTLRGRSSYNEQFF. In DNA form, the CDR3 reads TGTGCCAGTAGTACTCTGCGCGGGAGATCGTCCTACAATGAGCAGTTCTTC.

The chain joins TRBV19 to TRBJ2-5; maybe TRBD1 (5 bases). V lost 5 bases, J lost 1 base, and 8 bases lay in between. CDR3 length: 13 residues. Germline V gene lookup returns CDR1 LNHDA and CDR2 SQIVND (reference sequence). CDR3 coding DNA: TGTGCCAGTAGTCGACAGATCCAAGAGACCCAGTACTTC. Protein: CASSRQIQETQYF.

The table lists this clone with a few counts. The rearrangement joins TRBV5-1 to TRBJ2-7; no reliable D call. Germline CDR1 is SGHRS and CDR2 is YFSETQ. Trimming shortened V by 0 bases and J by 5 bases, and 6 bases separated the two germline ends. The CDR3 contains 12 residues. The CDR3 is CASSLDIHEQYF. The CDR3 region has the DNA TGCGCCAGCAGCTTGGACATCCACGAGCAGTACTTC. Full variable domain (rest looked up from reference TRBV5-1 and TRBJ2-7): KAGVTQTPRYLIKTRGQQVTLSCSPISGHRSVSWYQQTPGQGLQFLFEYFSETQRNKGNFPGRFSGRQFSNSRSEMNVSTLELGDSALYLCASSLDIHEQYFGPGTRLTVT.

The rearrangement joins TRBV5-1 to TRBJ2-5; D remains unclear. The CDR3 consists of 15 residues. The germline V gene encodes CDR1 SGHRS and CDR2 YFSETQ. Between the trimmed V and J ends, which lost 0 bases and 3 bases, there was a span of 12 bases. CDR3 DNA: TGCGCCAGCAGCTTGGGCTCAGCGCCTAAAGAGACCCAGTACTTC. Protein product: CASSLGSAPKETQYF.

DNA for the CDR3: TGTGCCAGCTCACCCCGAACGGGGGGCCCCTACGAGCAGTACTTC. This gives the protein CASSPRTGGPYEQYF. The rearrangement links TRBV18 to TRBJ2-7, with D tentatively TRBD2 (7 bases). Germline V gives CDR1 KGHSH, CDR2 LQKENI. Trimming took 3 bases from V and 2 from J, leaving 14 bases between them. CDR3 length equals 15 residues. The entire variable domain, with the rest obtained from reference TRBV18 and TRBJ2-7, is as follows: NAGVMQNPRHLVRRRGQEARLRCSPMKGHSHVYWYRQLPEEGLKFMVYLQKENIIDESGMPKERFSAEFPKEGPSILRIQQVVRGDSAAYFCASSPRTGGPYEQYFGPGTRLTVT.

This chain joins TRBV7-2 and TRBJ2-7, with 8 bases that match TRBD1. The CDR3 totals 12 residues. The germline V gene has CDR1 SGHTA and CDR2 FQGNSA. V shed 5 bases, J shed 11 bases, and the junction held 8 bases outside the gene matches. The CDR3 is CASSPGQGLKYF. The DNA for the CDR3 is TGTGCCAGCAGCCCTGGACAGGGCCTTAAGTACTTC.

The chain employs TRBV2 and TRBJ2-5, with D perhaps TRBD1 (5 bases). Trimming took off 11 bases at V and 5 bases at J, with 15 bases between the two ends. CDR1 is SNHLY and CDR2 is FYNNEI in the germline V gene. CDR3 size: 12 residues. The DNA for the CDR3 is TGTGCCGGGGCCCAGGGCACGGAGACCCAGTACTTC. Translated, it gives CAGAQGTETQYF.

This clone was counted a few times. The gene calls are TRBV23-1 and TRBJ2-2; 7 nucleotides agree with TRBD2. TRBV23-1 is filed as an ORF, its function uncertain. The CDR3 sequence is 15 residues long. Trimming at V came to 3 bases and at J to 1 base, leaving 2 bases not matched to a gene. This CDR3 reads CASSHSGGNTGELFF. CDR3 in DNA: TGCGCCAGCAGTCATTCGGGGGGGAACACCGGGGAGCTGTTTTTT.

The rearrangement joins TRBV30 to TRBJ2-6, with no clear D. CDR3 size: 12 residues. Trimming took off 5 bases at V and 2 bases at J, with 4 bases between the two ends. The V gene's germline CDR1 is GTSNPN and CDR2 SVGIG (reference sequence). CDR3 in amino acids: CAWLTGANVLTF. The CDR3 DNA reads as TGTGCCTGGCTTACTGGGGCCAACGTCCTGACTTTC.

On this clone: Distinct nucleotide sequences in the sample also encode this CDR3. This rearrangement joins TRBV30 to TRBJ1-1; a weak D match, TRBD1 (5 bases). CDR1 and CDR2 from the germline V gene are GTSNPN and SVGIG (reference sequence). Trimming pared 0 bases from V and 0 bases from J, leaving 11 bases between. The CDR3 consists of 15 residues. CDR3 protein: CAWSVWGGLNTEAFF. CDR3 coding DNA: TGTGCCTGGAGTGTATGGGGGGGATTGAACACTGAAGCTTTCTTT. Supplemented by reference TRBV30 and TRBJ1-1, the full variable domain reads SQTIHQWPATLVQPVGSPLSLECTVEGTSNPNLYWYRQAAGRGLQLLFYSVGIGQISSEVPQNLSASRPQDRQFILSSKKLLLSDSGFYLCAWSVWGGLNTEAFFGQGTRLTVV.

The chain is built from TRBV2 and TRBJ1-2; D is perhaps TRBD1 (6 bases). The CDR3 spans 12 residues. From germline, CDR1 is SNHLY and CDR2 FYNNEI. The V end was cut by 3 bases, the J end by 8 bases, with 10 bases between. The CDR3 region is CASSEIGGGYTF. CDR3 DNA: TGTGCCAGCAGTGAGATAGGGGGAGGCTACACCTTC.

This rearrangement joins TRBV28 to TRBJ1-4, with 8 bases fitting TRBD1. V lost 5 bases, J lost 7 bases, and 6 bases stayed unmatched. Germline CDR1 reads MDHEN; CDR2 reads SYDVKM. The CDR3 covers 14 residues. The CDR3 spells CASSPTGDVEKLFF. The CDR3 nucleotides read TGTGCCAGCAGTCCGACAGGGGATGTTGAAAAACTGTTTTTT.